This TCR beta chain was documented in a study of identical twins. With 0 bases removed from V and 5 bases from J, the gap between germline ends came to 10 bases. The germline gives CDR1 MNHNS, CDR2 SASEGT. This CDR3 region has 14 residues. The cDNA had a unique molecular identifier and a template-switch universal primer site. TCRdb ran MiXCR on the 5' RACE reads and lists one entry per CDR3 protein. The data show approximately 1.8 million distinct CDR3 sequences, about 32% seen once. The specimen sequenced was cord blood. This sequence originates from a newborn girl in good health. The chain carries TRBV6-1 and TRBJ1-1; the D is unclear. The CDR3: CASSEASGGTEAFF. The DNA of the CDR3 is TGTGCCAGCAGTGAAGCCTCCGGCGGGACTGAAGCTTTCTTT.